Sequencing of this T cell receptor beta chain was carried out in a study of cytomegalovirus exposure and HLA in healthy donors. Overall study: A prior analysis found 117 million unique TCR beta sequences from 150 million to 200 million T cells.

In the case of this clone: Its antigen is as yet unknown.

Germline V CDR1 and CDR2: SEHNR, FQNEAQ (reference sequence). The CDR3 is made up of 14 amino acids. V trimming: 6 bases; J trimming: 4 bases; junction bases outside the gene matches: 7. PCR was performed using 60 Vbeta and 13 Jbeta primers. Here immunoSEQ multiplex PCR was the method, and the copy in TCRdb shows in-frame clones only, minus some. The profile shows approximately 190,000 clones, roughly 80% of them singletons. Overall study results and limits: Trimming of TCR beta V- and J-genes showed a link, identified in a later analysis, to a missense DCLRE1C variant.

Sequences were obtained from PBMCs. This TCR derives from a man in his forties or fifties in good health and CMV-seronegative. The genes are TRBV7-9 and TRBJ2-3; 7 nucleotides align to TRBD1. CDR3 bases: TGTGCCAGCAGGCCCGGGACAGCAGCAGATACGCAGTATTTT. It specifies CASRPGTAADTQYF.